These T cell receptor beta chains were read from a single sample in a study of T cell changes during pregnancy in multiple sclerosis. TCRdb's table, derived via immunoSEQ multiplex PCR, lists solely in-frame clones and lacks some. The sample carries tens of thousands of clones, around 97% recorded once. Sample: CD8+ T cells from peripheral blood mononuclear cells, taken after pregnancy. Receptors were obtained from a female donor with multiple sclerosis, enrolled in a pregnancy study. The conserved cysteine and the conserved F or W are not part of the CDR3 here. Each record gives: D gene, J gene, V gene, CDR3 protein. D genes are given only for firm matches.

TRBD1,TRBJ1-2,TRBV11-2,ASSLGPGQVYGYT
.,TRBJ1-2,TRBV5-6,ASSLGQLNYGYT
TRBD2,TRBJ2-7,TRBV7-9,ASSSKLAGVYEQY
.,TRBJ2-7,TRBV27,ASAPPTSYEQY
.,TRBJ2-1,TRBV6-6,ASSPGRINEQF
.,TRBJ2-7,TRBV4-3,ASSQVAGLAPEQY
TRBD2,TRBJ2-3,TRBV4-2,ASSQEDLAGNTDTQY
TRBD2,TRBJ2-1,TRBV7-9,ASSSAREEGRNEQF
TRBD1,TRBJ2-7,TRBV5-5,ASSQWTGTYEQY
.,TRBJ2-2,TRBV9,ASSAFVSASNTGELF
.,TRBJ2-1,TRBV28,ASSLTGYYNEQF
TRBD1,TRBJ1-4,TRBV19,ASSSVRGAFEENEKLF
TRBD1,TRBJ1-1,TRBV27,ASSLVTGMNTEAF
.,TRBJ2-5,TRBV15,ATSREGLVVTQY
TRBD1,TRBJ2-1,TRBV9,ASSVIPGGLEDEQF
.,TRBJ2-6,TRBV29-1,SVETFPPGSSGANVLT
TRBD2,TRBJ2-7,TRBV11-1,ASSLGLAGAYEQY
TRBD2,TRBJ2-5,TRBV7-9,ASSPRTSGTLQETQY
TRBD1,TRBJ1-5,TRBV27,ASRPGTGNQPQH